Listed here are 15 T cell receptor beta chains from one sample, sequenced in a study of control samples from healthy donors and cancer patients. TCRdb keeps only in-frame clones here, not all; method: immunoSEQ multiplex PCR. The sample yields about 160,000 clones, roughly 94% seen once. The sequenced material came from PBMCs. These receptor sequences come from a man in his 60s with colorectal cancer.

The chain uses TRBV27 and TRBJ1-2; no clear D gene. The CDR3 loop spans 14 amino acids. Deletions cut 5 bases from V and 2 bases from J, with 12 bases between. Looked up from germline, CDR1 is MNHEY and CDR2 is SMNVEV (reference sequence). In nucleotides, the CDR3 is TGTGCCAGCAGTCCGCAGCTTTCCAACTATGGCTACACCTTC. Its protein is CASSPQLSNYGYTF.

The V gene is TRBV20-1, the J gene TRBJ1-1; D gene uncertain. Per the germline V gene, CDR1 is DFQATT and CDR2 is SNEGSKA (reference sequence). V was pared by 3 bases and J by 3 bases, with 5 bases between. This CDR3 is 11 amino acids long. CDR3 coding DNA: TGCAGTGCTAGTGACGACACTGAAGCTTTCTTT. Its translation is CSASDDTEAFF.

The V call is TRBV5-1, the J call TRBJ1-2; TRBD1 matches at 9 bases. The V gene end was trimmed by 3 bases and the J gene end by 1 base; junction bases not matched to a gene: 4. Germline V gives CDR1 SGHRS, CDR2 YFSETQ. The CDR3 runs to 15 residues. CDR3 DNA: TGCGCCAGCAGCTGGGGGGACAGGGATAACTATGGCTACACCTTC. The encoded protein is CASSWGDRDNYGYTF.

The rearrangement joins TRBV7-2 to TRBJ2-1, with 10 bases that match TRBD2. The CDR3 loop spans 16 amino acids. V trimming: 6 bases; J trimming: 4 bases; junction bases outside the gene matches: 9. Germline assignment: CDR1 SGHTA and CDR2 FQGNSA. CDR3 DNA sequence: TGTGCCAGCAGGTCCCGCAGCGGGGGGGGATACAATGAGCAGTTCTTC. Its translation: CASRSRSGGGYNEQFF.

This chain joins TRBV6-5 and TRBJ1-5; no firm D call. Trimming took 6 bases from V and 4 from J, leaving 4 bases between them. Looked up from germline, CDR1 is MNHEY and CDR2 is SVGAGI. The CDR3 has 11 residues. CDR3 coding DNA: TGTGCCAGCAGGGAGAATCAGCCCCAGCATTTT. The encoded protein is CASRENQPQHF.

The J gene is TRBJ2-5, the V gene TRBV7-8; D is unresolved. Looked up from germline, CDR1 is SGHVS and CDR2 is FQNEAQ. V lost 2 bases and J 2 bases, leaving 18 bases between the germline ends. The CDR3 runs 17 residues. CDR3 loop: CASSLWWIDSHQETQYF. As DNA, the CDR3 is TGTGCCAGCAGCTTATGGTGGATCGACTCCCATCAAGAGACCCAGTACTTC.

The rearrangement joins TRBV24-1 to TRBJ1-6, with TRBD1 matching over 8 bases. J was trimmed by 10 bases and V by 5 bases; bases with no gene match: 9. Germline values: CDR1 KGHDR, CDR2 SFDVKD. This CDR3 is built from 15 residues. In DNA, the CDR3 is TGTGCCACCAGTGGACAGGGGATCGGCGGGTCACCCCTCCACTTT. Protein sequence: CATSGQGIGGSPLHF.

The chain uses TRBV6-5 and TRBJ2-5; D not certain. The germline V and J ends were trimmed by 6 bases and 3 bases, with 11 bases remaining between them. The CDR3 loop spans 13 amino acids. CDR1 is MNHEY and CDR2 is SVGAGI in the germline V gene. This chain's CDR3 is CASSLFLEETQYF. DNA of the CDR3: TGTGCCAGCAGCCTCTTTTTGGAAGAGACCCAGTACTTC.

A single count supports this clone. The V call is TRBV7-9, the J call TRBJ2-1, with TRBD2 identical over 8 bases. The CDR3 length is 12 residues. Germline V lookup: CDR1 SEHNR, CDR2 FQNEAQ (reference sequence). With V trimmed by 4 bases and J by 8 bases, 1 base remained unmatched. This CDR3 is CASSSGGDEQFF. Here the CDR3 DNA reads TGTGCCAGCAGCTCCGGGGGGGATGAGCAGTTCTTC.

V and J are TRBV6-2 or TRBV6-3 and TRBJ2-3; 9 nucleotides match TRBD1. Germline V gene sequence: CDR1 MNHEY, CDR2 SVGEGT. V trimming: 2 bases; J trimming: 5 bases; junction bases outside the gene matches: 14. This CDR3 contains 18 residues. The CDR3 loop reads CASSYRTGDLLLVDTQYF. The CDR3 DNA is TGTGCCAGCAGTTACCGGACAGGGGACCTACTACTGGTAGATACGCAGTATTTT.

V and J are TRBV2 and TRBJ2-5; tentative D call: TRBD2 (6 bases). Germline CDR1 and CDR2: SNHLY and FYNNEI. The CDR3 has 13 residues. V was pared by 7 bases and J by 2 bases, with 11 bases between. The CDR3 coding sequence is TGTGCCAGCACATCTGCGGGGCAAGAGACCCAGTACTTC. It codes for CASTSAGQETQYF. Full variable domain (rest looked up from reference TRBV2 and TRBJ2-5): EPEVTQTPSHQVTQMGQEVILRCVPISNHLYFYWYRQILGQKVEFLVSFYNNEISEKSEIFDDQFSVERPDGSNFTLKIRSTKLEDSAMYFCASTSAGQETQYFGPGTRLLVL.

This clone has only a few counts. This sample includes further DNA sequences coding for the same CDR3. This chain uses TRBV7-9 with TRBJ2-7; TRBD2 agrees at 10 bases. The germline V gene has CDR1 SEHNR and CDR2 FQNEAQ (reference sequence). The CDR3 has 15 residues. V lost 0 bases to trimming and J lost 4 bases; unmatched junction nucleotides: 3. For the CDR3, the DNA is TGTGCCAGCAGCTTAGCGACTAGCGGGTTTTACGAGCAGTACTTC. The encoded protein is CASSLATSGFYEQYF. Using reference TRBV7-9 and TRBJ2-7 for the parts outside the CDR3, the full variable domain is DTGVSQNPRHKITKRGQNVTFRCDPISEHNRLYWYRQTLGQGPEFLTYFQNEAQLEKSRLLSDRFSAERPKGSFSTLEIQRTEQGDSAMYLCASSLATSGFYEQYFGPGTRLTVT.

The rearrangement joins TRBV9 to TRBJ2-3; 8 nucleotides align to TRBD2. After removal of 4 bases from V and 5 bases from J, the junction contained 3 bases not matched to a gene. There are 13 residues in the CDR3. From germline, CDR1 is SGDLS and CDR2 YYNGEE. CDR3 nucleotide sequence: TGTGCCAGCAGCACGGGACTAGGAGATACGCAGTATTTT. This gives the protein CASSTGLGDTQYF.

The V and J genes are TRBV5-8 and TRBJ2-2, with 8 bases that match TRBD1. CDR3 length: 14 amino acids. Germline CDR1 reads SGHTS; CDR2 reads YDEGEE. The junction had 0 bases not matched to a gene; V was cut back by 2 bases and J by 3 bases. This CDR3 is CASSLQGDTGELFF. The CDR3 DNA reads TGTGCCAGCAGCTTACAGGGGGACACCGGGGAGCTGTTTTTT.

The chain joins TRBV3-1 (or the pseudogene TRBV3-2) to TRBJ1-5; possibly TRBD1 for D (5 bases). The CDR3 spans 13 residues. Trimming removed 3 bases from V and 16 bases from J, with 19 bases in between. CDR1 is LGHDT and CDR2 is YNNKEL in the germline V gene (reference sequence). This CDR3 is CASSQRGDSQVHF. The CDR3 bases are TGTGCCAGCAGCCAGAGAGGTGACAGCCAGGTTCATTTT.